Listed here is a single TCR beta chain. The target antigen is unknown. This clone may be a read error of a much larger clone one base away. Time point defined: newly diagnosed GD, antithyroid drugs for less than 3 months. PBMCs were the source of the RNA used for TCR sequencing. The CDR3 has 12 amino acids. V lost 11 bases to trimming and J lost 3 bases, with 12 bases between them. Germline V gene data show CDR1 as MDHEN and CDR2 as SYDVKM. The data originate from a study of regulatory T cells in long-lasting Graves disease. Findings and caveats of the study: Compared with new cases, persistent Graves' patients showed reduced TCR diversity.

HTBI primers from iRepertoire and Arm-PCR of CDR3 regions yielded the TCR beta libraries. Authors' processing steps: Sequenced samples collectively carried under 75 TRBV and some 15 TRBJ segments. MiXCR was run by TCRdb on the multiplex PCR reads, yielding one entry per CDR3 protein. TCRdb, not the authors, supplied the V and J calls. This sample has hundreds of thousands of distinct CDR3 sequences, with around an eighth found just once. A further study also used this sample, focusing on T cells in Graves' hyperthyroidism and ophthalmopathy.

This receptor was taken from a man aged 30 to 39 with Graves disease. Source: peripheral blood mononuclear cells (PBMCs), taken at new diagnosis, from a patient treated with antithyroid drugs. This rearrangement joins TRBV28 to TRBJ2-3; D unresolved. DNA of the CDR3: TGTGCCGGCACCCGGGTTACAGATACGCAGTATTTT. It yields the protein CAGTRVTDTQYF.